The entry below gives a single T cell receptor (beta chain) sequence along with its context. The antigen remains unidentified. Method: immunoSEQ multiplex PCR; TCRdb's copy keeps in-frame clones and lacks some. The data show some 2,500,000 clones, approximately 94% seen once. These data belong to a study of shared clonotypes between healthy human individuals. This CDR3 is built from 13 residues. Germline V gene data show CDR1 as SQVTM and CDR2 as ANQGSEA. Germline trimming cut 7 bases from V and 5 bases from J; bases unmatched to any gene: 7. Findings and caveats of the study: Shared across a few donors were about 4.6% of the naive CD4 clonotypes. What naive subsets generally showed was a larger estimated richness than memory subsets showed. Having only a few donors restricted how much genetic and exposure-history diversity was captured.

The chain has TRBV29-1 and TRBJ2-5; 10 positions match TRBD1. Sequencing was performed on naive CD4+ T cells from PBMCs. The subset was: CD45RA+ positively selected. This clonotype was sampled from a man aged 18 to 29 in good health. Some clones in this sample may be carry-over from other donors' samples. This CDR3 is CSEGTGALETQYF. The CDR3 nucleotides are TGCAGCGAGGGGACAGGGGCTCTGGAGACCCAGTACTTC.